The rows below give T cell receptor beta chains drawn from one sample of a study of shared clonotypes between healthy human individuals. Generated by immunoSEQ multiplex PCR, the TCRdb table keeps only in-frame clones and is missing some. The sample records hundreds of thousands of clones, roughly 70% being singletons. The sequenced sample was memory CD4+ T cells sorted from blood. These receptor sequences come from a woman in her twenties or thirties in good health. Both conserved end residues are part of each CDR3. The order of the fields is clone size, J gene, V gene, D gene, CDR3 DNA, CDR3 protein. The D gene is left open where the match is weak. The size field is filled for only some rows; it gives once, few, many or a size class.

clone size: .; J gene: TRBJ2-5; V gene: TRBV7-2; D gene: TRBD1; CDR3 DNA: TGTGCCAGCAGGTCTACAGGGGCGCTGGGAGAGACCCAGTACTTC; CDR3 protein: CASRSTGALGETQYF
clone size: once; J gene: TRBJ2-2; V gene: TRBV18; D gene: .; CDR3 DNA: TGTGCCAGCTCACCAGGGGACATCCGGGAGCTGTTTTTT; CDR3 protein: CASSPGDIRELFF
clone size: .; J gene: TRBJ1-2; V gene: TRBV2; D gene: .; CDR3 DNA: TGTGCCAGCAGAGTCTCTACCGGGACTGTTAACTATGGCTACACCTTC; CDR3 protein: CASRVSTGTVNYGYTF
clone size: many; J gene: TRBJ2-2; V gene: TRBV5-1; D gene: TRBD2; CDR3 DNA: TGCGCCAGCTCCATGACTGGGGCGGGAGGTAACACCGGGGAGCTGTTTTTT; CDR3 protein: CASSMTGAGGNTGELFF
clone size: .; J gene: TRBJ1-6; V gene: TRBV30; D gene: .; CDR3 DNA: TGTGCCATATCCCCTCCGGGTGATTCACCCCTCCACTTT; CDR3 protein: CAISPPGDSPLHF
clone size: .; J gene: TRBJ1-5; V gene: TRBV18; D gene: .; CDR3 DNA: TGTGCCAGCTCACCGGGAGTAAGCCAGCCCCAGCATTTT; CDR3 protein: CASSPGVSQPQHF
clone size: few; J gene: TRBJ1-2; V gene: TRBV29-1; D gene: .; CDR3 DNA: TGCAGCGTGAGCGTGGGGGGGAACGGCTACACCTTC; CDR3 protein: CSVSVGGNGYTF
clone size: few; J gene: TRBJ1-2; V gene: TRBV5-8; D gene: .; CDR3 DNA: TGTGCCAGCAGCTCGCGGACAGCGTTGGGCTATGGCTACACCTTC; CDR3 protein: CASSSRTALGYGYTF
clone size: many; J gene: TRBJ1-2; V gene: TRBV30; D gene: .; CDR3 DNA: TGTGCCTGGAGTGAACAGGGACACTATGGCTACACCTTC; CDR3 protein: CAWSEQGHYGYTF
clone size: .; J gene: TRBJ2-3; V gene: TRBV9; D gene: .; CDR3 DNA: TGTGCCAGCAGCGTGGGAGACCGACCAGATACGCAGTATTTT; CDR3 protein: CASSVGDRPDTQYF
clone size: .; J gene: TRBJ1-1; V gene: TRBV5-1; D gene: .; CDR3 DNA: TGCGCCAGCAGCCAGAATGGGAGGACTGAAGCTTTCTTT; CDR3 protein: CASSQNGRTEAFF
clone size: .; J gene: TRBJ2-7; V gene: TRBV20-1; D gene: .; CDR3 DNA: TGCAGTGCCACACCAGTCTACGAGCAGTACTTC; CDR3 protein: CSATPVYEQYF
clone size: .; J gene: TRBJ2-7; V gene: TRBV5-4; D gene: TRBD2; CDR3 DNA: TGTGCCAGCAGCCCCGGGACTAGCAGTTCCTACGAGCAGTACTTC; CDR3 protein: CASSPGTSSSYEQYF
clone size: .; J gene: TRBJ1-1; V gene: TRBV5-1; D gene: TRBD1; CDR3 DNA: TGCGCCAGCAGCCCAAGAACCTGGGGACAGGGGGTCACTGAAGCTTTCTTT; CDR3 protein: CASSPRTWGQGVTEAFF
clone size: .; J gene: TRBJ2-7; V gene: TRBV19; D gene: .; CDR3 DNA: TGTGCCAGTAGGGACAGAAACTACGAGCAGTACTTC; CDR3 protein: CASRDRNYEQYF
clone size: few; J gene: TRBJ2-2; V gene: TRBV28; D gene: .; CDR3 DNA: TGTGCCAGCAGCCCCCGGTCCAAAAGAAACACCGGGGAGCTGTTTTTT; CDR3 protein: CASSPRSKRNTGELFF
clone size: few; J gene: TRBJ2-7; V gene: TRBV18; D gene: TRBD1; CDR3 DNA: TGTGCCAGCTCACCCGGGACAGGGGGAACCTACGAGCAGTACTTC; CDR3 protein: CASSPGTGGTYEQYF
clone size: .; J gene: TRBJ2-7; V gene: TRBV4-2; D gene: .; CDR3 DNA: TGTGCCAGCAGCCAAGGAGACCGGGACTCCCACGAGCAGTACTTC; CDR3 protein: CASSQGDRDSHEQYF
clone size: .; J gene: TRBJ1-4; V gene: TRBV5-1; D gene: .; CDR3 DNA: TGCGCCAGCAGCTTTTGGGGGGCCAACCATGAAAAACTGTTTTTT; CDR3 protein: CASSFWGANHEKLFF
clone size: many; J gene: TRBJ2-3; V gene: TRBV2; D gene: TRBD2; CDR3 DNA: TGTGCCAGCAGTGGACTAGCGGGAGATACGCAGTATTTT; CDR3 protein: CASSGLAGDTQYF
clone size: .; J gene: TRBJ2-5; V gene: TRBV27; D gene: .; CDR3 DNA: TGTGCCAGCAGTCTCTCCCCGGGACTCCAAGAGACCCAGTACTTC; CDR3 protein: CASSLSPGLQETQYF
clone size: .; J gene: TRBJ1-1; V gene: TRBV5-1; D gene: TRBD1; CDR3 DNA: TGCGCCAGCAGCTTATGGACAGGGGCGAACACTGAAGCTTTCTTT; CDR3 protein: CASSLWTGANTEAFF
clone size: .; J gene: TRBJ1-2; V gene: TRBV6-4; D gene: .; CDR3 DNA: TGTGCCAGCAGTGACTCGTCGGGTGTCCATGGCTACACCTTC; CDR3 protein: CASSDSSGVHGYTF
clone size: few; J gene: TRBJ2-3; V gene: TRBV10-3; D gene: TRBD2; CDR3 DNA: TGTGCCATCAGTGACCGGACTAGCGGGGGGTCAGATACGCAGTATTTT; CDR3 protein: CAISDRTSGGSDTQYF
clone size: few; J gene: TRBJ1-2; V gene: TRBV6-4; D gene: .; CDR3 DNA: TGTGCCAGCAGTTACCTCTTGACAGGCGCGGTAAACTATGGCTACACCTTC; CDR3 protein: CASSYLLTGAVNYGYTF
clone size: .; J gene: TRBJ1-2; V gene: TRBV30; D gene: TRBD1; CDR3 DNA: TGTGCCTGGACGAGGACAGGGGGCGGCTACACCTTC; CDR3 protein: CAWTRTGGGYTF
clone size: .; J gene: TRBJ2-6; V gene: TRBV28; D gene: .; CDR3 DNA: TGTGCCAGCAGCCTTGATGGGGCCAACGTCCTGACTTTC; CDR3 protein: CASSLDGANVLTF
clone size: .; J gene: TRBJ2-7; V gene: TRBV28; D gene: .; CDR3 DNA: TGTGCCAGCAGTTTATTAGGCTACGAGCAGTACTTC; CDR3 protein: CASSLLGYEQYF
clone size: .; J gene: TRBJ1-4; V gene: TRBV7-2; D gene: TRBD1; CDR3 DNA: TGTGCCAGCAGCTTGGGTCAACAGGGGAATGAAAAACTGTTTTTT; CDR3 protein: CASSLGQQGNEKLFF
clone size: few; J gene: TRBJ2-1; V gene: TRBV2; D gene: TRBD2; CDR3 DNA: TGTGCCAGCACTCAACTAGCGGGAGTTGGGAATGAGCAGTTCTTC; CDR3 protein: CASTQLAGVGNEQFF
clone size: .; J gene: TRBJ2-7; V gene: TRBV10-2; D gene: .; CDR3 DNA: TGCGCCAGCAGTGAGTACCCTCCGGGGCAGTACTTC; CDR3 protein: CASSEYPPGQYF
clone size: once; J gene: TRBJ2-1; V gene: TRBV18; D gene: .; CDR3 DNA: TGTGCCAGCTCACGAACTGTCAATGAGCAGTTCTTC; CDR3 protein: CASSRTVNEQFF
clone size: few; J gene: TRBJ1-3; V gene: TRBV25-1; D gene: TRBD1; CDR3 DNA: TGTGCCAGCAGTGAATCAAAGACAGGGTTTGGAAACACCATATATTTT; CDR3 protein: CASSESKTGFGNTIYF